This T cell receptor beta chain was sequenced for a study of CD8+CD57+ T cells in acquired aplastic anemia (dated by TCRdb to the late 2010s). Context from the whole study: DNA extracted from sorted CD4+ and CD8+ cells had a mean of around 3 ug, with a range of about 0.19 to 30 ug. Healthy donor samples averaged about 10 million reads for CD4+ and fewer than 12 million for CD8+ cells.

Findings and caveats that apply to the study as a whole: CD8+ Simpson's diversity did not differ significantly between patients and healthy controls (P=0.060). Although roughly 30 CD8+ CDR3 sequences were shared by patients and controls, these sequences appeared highly expressed in patients and within the immunodominant clones of patients.

The study deep-sequenced TCR repertoires of sorted CD4+ and CD8+ blood T cells from severe aplastic anemia patients and healthy subjects. Ficoll-Paque density gradient centrifugation was used to isolate peripheral blood mononuclear cells. Before DNA extraction, CD4+ and CD8+ T cells were sorted with FACS or magnetic beads. From the cysteine up to the phenylalanine, the CDR3 has a length of 14 residues. The entry retains the CDR3 DNA only, 42 bases that are in frame from base 1. For CDR1 and CDR2, the germline V gene lists SGHVS and FQNEAQ. Trimming costs V 4 bases and J 2 bases, and their ends lie 8 bases apart. This clonotype was picked up many times. The target of this receptor is not known. Base qualities were left out, and no much larger clone turns up one base away. TCR beta VDJ combination and CDR3 sequence profiling used genomic DNA as the template. An Illumina HiSeq 2000 was used for TCR repertoire sequencing. On the study's bioinformatics: TRBV/TRBJ rearrangement plots, CDR3 size and DJ length profiles, and Simpson's diversity index were used to assess repertoires. The most abundant DNA sequence in the deep sequencing data was defined as the immunodominant clone. CDR3 amino acid sequences were screened for sharing across subjects and compared with published repertoires and the VDJdb database. Using fastp at Q25 and MiXCR, TCRdb reprocessed the public reads and kept productive beta chains. Each entry merges the rows of one CDR3 protein and shows their most common DNA and genes. The V and J calls and clone size come from TCRdb's table, not from the authors' own analysis. This sample is represented by about 160,000 distinct CDR3 sequences; 35% to 55% of them were singletons. Approximately 1.1% of the sample is held by the ten biggest clonotypes.

The specimen was sorted CD4+, CD8+, or CD8+CD57+ T cells (not recorded which) from PBMCs. The chain links TRBV7-8 with TRBJ2-2; possibly the D gene is TRBD1, per 6 matching bases. The clonotype was recovered from a human donor in good health. The DNA sequence is TGTGCCAGCAGCTCGACAGGAAACACCGGGGAGCTGTTTTTT. This translates into CASSSTGNTGELFF.